The 30 T cell receptor beta chains below come from one sample, sequenced in a study of early T cells in non-severe SARS-CoV-2 infection. TCRdb reanalysed the 5' RACE reads using MiXCR and keeps one entry per CDR3 protein. This sample has approximately 57,000 distinct CDR3 sequences; around 13% occur once, and the top ten carry around 1.4%. The sequenced sample was whole blood. Source of these receptors: an adult who was a healthcare worker with PCR-confirmed SARS-CoV-2 infection or an uninfected control (not recorded which).

This clonotype showed up many times. The J gene is TRBJ2-5, the V gene TRBV12-3 or TRBV12-4; 15 bases align to TRBD2. V lost 5 bases and J lost 4; bases outside the gene matches: 11. The CDR3 spans 18 residues. CDR3 in DNA: TGTGCCAGCAGTCCCGGACTAGCGGGGGGGCGATTGGGAGAGACCCAGTACTTC. This codes for CASSPGLAGGRLGETQYF.

The gene calls are TRBV7-9 and TRBJ2-7; possibly TRBD1 for D (5 bases). V was shortened by 5 bases and J by 3 bases, with 17 bases between the two germline ends. Looked up from germline, CDR1 is SEHNR and CDR2 is FQNEAQ (reference sequence). The CDR3 runs to 15 residues. The CDR3 sequence is CASSHRAGINYEQYF. The CDR3 DNA is TGTGCCAGCAGCCACCGGGCAGGGATTAACTACGAGCAGTACTTC.

This clonotype was recorded at least ten times. The CDR3 DNA is TGCAGTGCTAGTCACGCCGGGACGGGCTACACTGAAGCTTTCTTT. The encoded protein is CSASHAGTGYTEAFF. The chain recombines TRBV20-1 with TRBJ1-1, with D perhaps matching TRBD1 (5 bases). The CDR3 is 15 residues long. Germline CDR1 reads DFQATT; CDR2 reads SNEGSKA (reference sequence). Trimming cost V 3 bases and J 3 bases, with 17 bases left between them.

The chain combines TRBV7-6 with TRBJ2-2, with 7 nucleotides matching TRBD2. Germline assignment: CDR1 SGHVS and CDR2 FNYEAQ. After removal of 2 bases from V and 11 bases from J, the junction contained 8 bases not matched to a gene. This CDR3 has 14 amino acids. The CDR3 DNA is TGTGCCAGCAGCTTAAAGCGGGGTCTGGTCGAGCTGTTTTTT. Amino acids: CASSLKRGLVELFF. Variable domain in full (rest from reference TRBV7-6 and TRBJ2-2): GAGVSQSPRYKVTKRGQDVALRCDPISGHVSLYWYRQALGQGPEFLTYFNYEAQQDKSGLPNDRFSAERPEGSISTLTIQRTEQRDSAMYRCASSLKRGLVELFFGEGSRLTVL.

This clonotype has ten or more counts. CDR3 amino acids: CASSLDTGTYEQYF. CDR3 bases: TGCGCCAGCAGCTTGGATACAGGAACCTACGAGCAGTACTTC. V is TRBV5-1 and J is TRBJ2-7; D might be TRBD1 (5 bases). The germline CDR1 and CDR2 sequences are SGHRS and YFSETQ. Trimming pared 0 bases from V and 2 bases from J, leaving 9 bases between. This CDR3 has 14 residues.

This clonotype occurred a few times. The genes are TRBV29-1 and TRBJ2-1, with TRBD1 as a possible D gene (5 bases). V lost 8 bases and J 4 bases, leaving 12 bases between the germline ends. CDR1 and CDR2 (germline): SQVTM, ANQGSEA. The CDR3 runs 12 residues. The CDR3 here is CSTAQGYNEQFF. The CDR3 DNA sequence: TGCAGCACCGCTCAGGGATACAATGAGCAGTTCTTC.

This clonotype was found a few times. The V and J genes are TRBV7-9 and TRBJ1-1, with D perhaps matching TRBD1 (6 bases). The CDR3 covers 15 residues. Germline V gene lookup returns CDR1 SEHNR and CDR2 FQNEAQ (reference sequence). The germline V and J ends were trimmed by 5 bases and 1 base, with 14 bases remaining between them. The CDR3 DNA reads TGTGCCAGCAGCCCCCGGACAGTAAAGAACACTGAAGCTTTCTTT. This translates into CASSPRTVKNTEAFF.

This clonotype has a handful of counts. The V call is TRBV5-1, the J call TRBJ2-2, with TRBD1 matching over 8 bases. Germline CDR1 is SGHRS and CDR2 is YFSETQ. The J segment lost 0 bases and the V segment lost 0 bases, leaving 1 base of the junction unmatched. There are 16 residues in the CDR3. CDR3 nucleotide sequence: TGCGCCAGCAGCTTGGGGGACAGGACGAACACCGGGGAGCTGTTTTTT. The encoded protein is CASSLGDRTNTGELFF.

The sample holds a few counts of this clonotype. This chain links TRBV19 with TRBJ1-2, with D unresolved. Germline V lookup: CDR1 LNHDA, CDR2 SQIVND (reference sequence). Trimming left V 6 bases short and J 0 bases short, with 8 bases between. CDR3 length: 13 amino acids. The CDR3 here is CASRGTANYGYTF. The CDR3 DNA sequence: TGTGCCAGTAGGGGCACCGCTAACTATGGCTACACCTTC. The full variable domain, in which reference TRBV19 and TRBJ1-2 provide the parts outside the CDR3, is DGGITQSPKYLFRKEGQNVTLSCEQNLNHDAMYWYRQDPGQGLRLIYYSQIVNDFQKGDIAEGYSVSREKKESFPLTVTSAQKNPTAFYLCASRGTANYGYTFGSGTRLTVV.

This clonotype was detected many times. The J gene is TRBJ2-5, the V gene TRBV4-1; 11 bases align to TRBD2. CDR3 length: 17 amino acids. The ends lost 0 bases at V and 4 bases at J; junction bases unmatched: 7. In germline, CDR1 is MGHRA, CDR2 YSYEKL. CDR3 amino acids: CASSQDGSGGAIETQYF. The CDR3 DNA reads TGCGCCAGCAGCCAAGATGGTAGCGGGGGGGCGATAGAGACCCAGTACTTC.

The CDR3: CATKIREGSTEAFF. The CDR3 nucleotides read TGTGCCACCAAAATCAGGGAGGGGAGCACTGAAGCTTTCTTT. This chain joins TRBV6-5 and TRBJ1-1; weak D call: TRBD1 (5 bases). Trimming stripped 10 bases from V and 4 bases from J, with 19 bases between. The CDR3 runs 14 residues. Looked up from germline, CDR1 is MNHEY and CDR2 is SVGAGI.

This clonotype was observed at least ten times. The chain couples TRBV6-1 to TRBJ2-5; 8 bases match TRBD2. The germline V gene has CDR1 MNHNS and CDR2 SASEGT. CDR3 length equals 14 residues. V was clipped by 8 bases and J by 5 bases; unmatched bases: 10. Written as DNA, the CDR3 is TGTGCCAGCGGATTAGCGGGGAAGGATGAGACCCAGTACTTC. Encoded protein: CASGLAGKDETQYF.

The V gene is TRBV3-1, the J gene TRBJ1-1; the D gene is possibly TRBD1 (6 bases). V was shortened by 5 bases and J by 1 base, with 14 bases between the two germline ends. The CDR3 runs 15 residues. Germline-derived CDR1 and CDR2 are LGHDT and YNNKEL (reference sequence). CDR3 loop: CASSGDRRQNTEAFF. Written as DNA, the CDR3 is TGTGCCAGCAGCGGAGACAGGAGGCAGAACACTGAAGCTTTCTTT.

This clonotype was observed many times. J is TRBJ1-1 and V is TRBV5-1; perhaps TRBD1 as D (5 bases). CDR1 is SGHRS, CDR2 YFSETQ, per germline. This CDR3 is built from 15 residues. V was pared by 2 bases and J by 4 bases, with 15 bases between. The CDR3 protein is CASSFSLGRGTEAFF. The CDR3 DNA sequence: TGCGCCAGCAGCTTCTCCCTGGGGCGGGGCACTGAAGCTTTCTTT.

This clonotype was counted once. CDR3 region: CASSLSGGGYGYTF. The CDR3 DNA is TGTGCCAGCAGCTTGTCGGGGGGCGGCTATGGCTACACCTTC. The chain couples TRBV5-4 to TRBJ1-2; D is perhaps TRBD1 (6 bases). The V end lost 1 base, the J end lost 4 bases, and 11 bases lay between the germline ends. The germline CDR1 and CDR2 sequences are SGHNT and YYREEE (reference sequence). CDR3 length: 14 amino acids.

This clonotype was seen a few times. CDR3 amino acids: CASYRDRDYEQYF. In nucleotides, the CDR3 is TGTGCCAGTTACCGGGACAGGGACTACGAGCAGTACTTC. The chain recombines TRBV2 with TRBJ2-7, with 9 positions matching TRBD1. This CDR3 region has 13 residues. V was pared by 9 bases and J by 3 bases, with 6 bases of the junction left unmatched. Germline V CDR1 and CDR2: SNHLY, FYNNEI.

There are many counts of this clonotype. The chain carries TRBV19 and TRBJ1-1; no clear D. The CDR3 runs 13 residues. Between the trimmed V and J ends, which lost 4 bases and 3 bases, there was a span of 9 bases. Per germline, CDR1 LNHDA and CDR2 SQIVND (reference sequence). In nucleotides, the CDR3 is TGTGCCAGTAGTACCCGACCCGACACTGAAGCTTTCTTT. This encodes CASSTRPDTEAFF.

The genes are TRBV29-1 and TRBJ2-5; no reliable D call. Trimming removed 0 bases at V and 5 bases at J, with 4 bases between. The germline gives CDR1 SQVTM, CDR2 ANQGSEA. This CDR3 has 11 residues. The CDR3 region has the DNA TGCAGCGTTGAAGATAGGGAGACCCAGTACTTC. This sequence encodes CSVEDRETQYF. The entire variable domain, with the rest obtained from reference TRBV29-1 and TRBJ2-5, is as follows: SAVISQKPSRDICQRGTSLTIQCQVDSQVTMMFWYRQQPGQSLTLIATANQGSEATYESGFVIDKFPISRPNLTFSTLTVSNMSPEDSSIYLCSVEDRETQYFGPGTRLLVL.

The table lists this clonotype with many counts. The genes are TRBV28 and TRBJ2-3, with 8 bases matching TRBD2. This CDR3 region has 18 residues. Germline loops: CDR1 MDHEN, CDR2 SYDVKM. Trimming took 7 bases from V and 0 from J; bases not matched to a gene: 15. CDR3 nucleotides: TGTGCCAGCACAGGCGGTACAGTAGCGGGGCCCAGCACAGATACGCAGTATTTT. Its translation: CASTGGTVAGPSTDTQYF.

In its sample, this clonotype was seen many times. The chain employs TRBV4-3 and TRBJ1-1; possible D gene TRBD1, 5 bases. The CDR3 is 15 residues long. Germline CDR1 and CDR2: LGHNA and YSLEER. Trimming removed 1 base from V and 0 bases from J, with 9 bases in between. Here the CDR3 reads CASSQGARVNTEAFF. The CDR3 region has the DNA TGCGCCAGCAGCCAAGGGGCCAGGGTGAACACTGAAGCTTTCTTT.

Ten or more counts support this clonotype. Given the absence of the conserved phenylalanine or tryptophan at the CDR3 end, a read error is likely. The limits of the CDR3 on the DNA are not certain, so only TCRdb's listed CDR3 is given. This sequence joins TRBV20-1 and TRBJ1-2; the D call in the table, TRBD1, was not verified against the DNA. Germline CDR1 is DFQATT and CDR2 is SNEGSKA (reference sequence). Including both end residues, the CDR3 is 14 amino acids long. The CDR3 loop is CSARAKQGPKGIML.

The table lists this clonotype with a few counts. V usage is TRBV10-3 and J usage is TRBJ1-1; D call uncertain. Looked up from germline, CDR1 is ENHRY and CDR2 is SYGVKD. Trimming shortened V by 9 bases and J by 0 bases, and 17 bases separated the two germline ends. The CDR3 has 15 amino acids. The CDR3 DNA reads as TGTGCCATTGGATTAAAGGACGGACTGAACACTGAAGCTTTCTTT. The encoded protein is CAIGLKDGLNTEAFF.

V and J are TRBV7-2 and TRBJ2-5; D is unresolved. The CDR3 sequence is 13 residues long. Deletions cut 2 bases from V and 1 base from J, with 5 bases between. CDR1 and CDR2 (germline): SGHTA, FQGNSA. DNA of the CDR3: TGTGCCAGCAGCTTACAGGCCCAAGAGACCCAGTACTTC. This encodes CASSLQAQETQYF.

Concerning this clonotype: A read error may explain this, as a much larger clone is one base away. V and J are TRBV10-2 and TRBJ1-1; the D gene is possibly TRBD1 (5 bases). CDR3 size: 13 residues. The germline V gene encodes CDR1 WSHSY and CDR2 SAAADI. CDR3 protein: CASSTEMNTVAFF. In DNA form, the CDR3 reads TGCGCCAGCTCGACAGAAATGAACACTGTAGCTTTCTTT.

This clonotype has more than one count but fewer than ten. The V and J genes are TRBV6-4 and TRBJ1-5, with a possible D match to TRBD1 (6 bases). Per the germline V gene, CDR1 is MRHNA and CDR2 is SNTAGT. The CDR3 is 15 residues long. V shed 4 bases and J shed 1 base, with 11 bases lying between them. CDR3 region: CASSVGGGSNQPQHF. CDR3 nucleotide sequence: TGTGCCAGCAGTGTGGGAGGGGGGAGCAATCAGCCCCAGCATTTT.

The rearrangement joins TRBV5-1 to TRBJ1-5; 9 bases fit TRBD1. J was trimmed by 2 bases and V by 4 bases; bases with no gene match: 4. CDR3 length: 15 amino acids. Germline-derived CDR1 and CDR2 are SGHRS and YFSETQ. The CDR3 reads CASSPWTGGNQPQHF. DNA of the CDR3: TGCGCCAGCAGCCCATGGACAGGGGGCAATCAGCCCCAGCATTTT.

This clonotype was recorded a few times. The chain couples TRBV12-3 or TRBV12-4 to TRBJ1-3; TRBD1 is a possible D gene (5 bases). V was shortened by 1 base and J by 6 bases, with 13 bases between the two germline ends. This CDR3 is built from 15 residues. DNA for the CDR3: TGTGCCAGCAGTTTAGGAAGCCGACAGATAAACACCATATATTTT. This sequence encodes CASSLGSRQINTIYF.

The sample holds a few counts of this clonotype. V gene TRBV6-5 combines with J gene TRBJ2-7; 8 bases agree with TRBD2. This CDR3 has 13 amino acids. Looked up from germline, CDR1 is MNHEY and CDR2 is SVGAGI. V shed 8 bases and J 5 bases; nucleotides not matched to a gene: 8. The CDR3 region has the DNA TGTGCCAGCTGTTTTCCGGGGGGGCACGAGCAGTACTTC. It specifies CASCFPGGHEQYF.

This rearrangement joins TRBV11-2 to TRBJ2-6, with TRBD1 as a possible D gene (6 bases). This CDR3 has 16 amino acids. CDR1 is SGHAT and CDR2 is FQNNGV in the germline V gene. Trimming removed 1 base from V and 3 bases from J, with 10 bases in between. CDR3 sequence: CASSLVQGFGANVLTF. The CDR3 coding sequence is TGTGCCAGCAGCTTAGTACAGGGCTTTGGGGCCAACGTCCTGACTTTC.

The chain links TRBV5-8 to TRBJ1-5; D is unresolved. Trimming removed 1 base from V and 5 bases from J, with 10 bases in between. CDR3 length: 14 amino acids. CDR1 and CDR2 from the germline V gene are SGHTS and YDEGEE. In DNA, the CDR3 is TGTGCCAGCAGCTTGAGAGAAATTGATCAGCCCCAGCATTTT. It codes for CASSLREIDQPQHF.